This T cell receptor (beta chain) was captured in a study of blood T cell repertoires in COVID-19. This clone was observed a single time. The CDR3 consists of 16 residues. Produced via immunoSEQ multiplex PCR; TCRdb's table is partial and in-frame only. This table holds 250,000 to 350,000 clones, around 90% found once. Sequencing was performed on peripheral blood. This receptor was taken from a man between 18 and 35 years old with active or convalescent COVID-19. V and J are TRBV7-5 and TRBJ1-4. TRBV7-5 is a pseudogene. This CDR3 reads CARRWKVVATNEKLFF. The CDR3 region has the DNA TGTGCCAGAAGGTGGAAAGTCGTAGCGACTAATGAAAAACTGTTTTTT.